The clone carrying this T cell receptor (beta chain) was seen repeatedly, ten times or more. The antigen is not known. The investigators amplified TCR beta CDR3 regions from RNA transcripts. RT-PCR in the first round (using the HTBI primer set) targeted the TCR CDR3. Each CDR3 protein is one row after TCRdb ran MiXCR on the multiplex PCR reads. Altogether 550,000 to 650,000 distinct CDR3 sequences are present, approximately 13% being singletons, with the ten largest covering 4.5% to 6%. This specimen belongs to a study of T cells in Graves' hyperthyroidism and ophthalmopathy. The germline V and J ends were trimmed by 1 base and 2 bases, with 16 bases remaining between them. The CDR3 extends over 16 amino acids. Germline V CDR1 and CDR2: SGDLS, YYNGEE. General study results and limits: Most thyroid clonotypes expanded above 0.001 were also detected in blood.

The sequencing sample was made of blood. This TCR came from a young woman with Graves' hyperthyroidism that later progressed to Graves' ophthalmopathy. This chain connects TRBV9 to TRBJ2-7; D remains ambiguous. DNA for the CDR3: TGTGCCAGCAGCGTAACCCCCGAATCTAGTGCCTACGAGCAGTACTTC. It encodes CASSVTPESSAYEQYF. The whole variable domain, filled in from reference TRBV9 and TRBJ2-7, reads DSGVTQTPKHLITATGQRVTLRCSPRSGDLSVYWYQQSLDQGLQFLIQYYNGEERAKGNILERFSAQQFPDLHSELNLSSLELGDSALYFCASSVTPESSAYEQYFGPGTRLTVT.